The rows below give T cell receptor beta chains drawn from one sample of a study of beta chain features in type 1 diabetes. The method was immunoSEQ multiplex PCR; TCRdb's version includes in-frame clones alone and lacks a portion of them. The sample gives around 150,000 clones, around 63% of which show up once; about 0.091% is in the top ten. Sequencing was done on a sample of naive CD4+ T cells from blood. The receptors derive from a man aged 30 to 39 with type 1 diabetes. The CDR3 runs from the conserved cysteine through the conserved F or W. Each record gives: D gene, V gene, clone size, J gene, CDR3 protein, CDR3 DNA. A D gene is named only where the DNA matches it firmly. The size field is filled for only some rows; it gives once, few, many or a size class.

TRBD1	TRBV10-3	NA	TRBJ2-7	CAISEDRGYEQYF	TGTGCCATCAGTGAGGACAGGGGCTACGAGCAGTACTTC
NA	TRBV29-1	NA	TRBJ2-7	CSARTLSSYEQYF	TGCAGTGCGAGGACCTTAAGCTCCTACGAGCAGTACTTC
NA	TRBV10-3	NA	TRBJ2-3	CAISESREAGRHTQYF	TGTGCCATCAGTGAGTCGAGGGAGGCAGGGCGACATACGCAGTATTTT
NA	TRBV5-4	few	TRBJ2-1	CASSLDLESNEQFF	TGTGCCAGCAGCTTGGATTTAGAATCCAATGAGCAGTTCTTC
TRBD1	TRBV6-5	NA	TRBJ2-5	CASSSPGTGEETQYF	TGTGCCAGCAGTTCCCCGGGGACAGGCGAAGAGACCCAGTACTTC
NA	TRBV2	NA	TRBJ2-7	CASSRDIGDEQYF	TGTGCCAGCAGTCGGGACATAGGCGACGAGCAGTACTTC
NA	TRBV4-3	NA	TRBJ2-3	CASSQVVGADTQYF	TGCGCCAGCAGCCAAGTAGTTGGGGCTGATACGCAGTATTTT
NA	TRBV10-3	NA	TRBJ2-1	CAIMGDSYNEQFF	TGTGCCATCATGGGCGACTCCTACAATGAGCAGTTCTTC
NA	TRBV7-9	few	TRBJ2-3	CASSSQLAGPSTDTQYF	TGTGCCAGCAGCTCCCAGTTGGCGGGACCTAGCACAGATACGCAGTATTTT
TRBD1	TRBV29-1	NA	TRBJ2-3	CSLRQGASTDTQYF	TGCAGCTTACGACAGGGGGCCTCCACAGATACGCAGTATTTT
NA	TRBV28	NA	TRBJ2-6	CASSSTGTLLRGANVLTF	TGTGCCAGCAGTAGTACCGGGACCCTACTCAGGGGGGCCAACGTCCTGACTTTC
NA	TRBV28	NA	TRBJ2-7	CASSLFSGTELEQYF	TGTGCCAGCAGTTTATTCTCCGGGACGGAGCTCGAGCAGTACTTC
NA	TRBV7-9	NA	TRBJ2-1	CASRAWAEDEQFF	TGTGCCAGCAGGGCGTGGGCGGAAGATGAGCAGTTCTTC
NA	TRBV7-9	few	TRBJ2-5	CASSLGTIQETQYF	TGTGCCAGCAGCCTCGGAACAATCCAAGAGACCCAGTACTTC
NA	TRBV30	few	TRBJ1-2	CAWTVSNYGYTF	TGTGCCTGGACAGTTTCTAACTATGGCTACACCTTC
NA	TRBV4-3	NA	TRBJ2-3	CASSQDLGFTDTQYF	TGCGCCAGCAGCCAAGATTTGGGATTCACAGATACGCAGTATTTT
NA	TRBV12-5	NA	TRBJ2-7	CASGLSQGEQYF	TGTGCTAGTGGTTTGAGTCAGGGCGAGCAGTACTTC
TRBD2	TRBV25-1	NA	TRBJ2-1	CASSKTSGGPYNEQFF	TGTGCCAGCAGTAAAACTAGCGGGGGGCCCTACAATGAGCAGTTCTTC
TRBD1	TRBV6-5	NA	TRBJ2-1	CASSNYLTGTNEQFF	TGTGCCAGCAGTAACTATTTGACAGGGACCAATGAGCAGTTCTTC
NA	TRBV7-9	NA	TRBJ1-2	CASSLGLRGPYGYTF	TGTGCCAGCAGCTTAGGCCTCAGGGGACCTTATGGCTACACCTTC
NA	TRBV18	once	TRBJ2-5	CASSPLETQYF	TGTGCCAGCTCACCCTTGGAGACCCAGTACTTC
TRBD1	TRBV9	NA	TRBJ1-5	CASSIPGTGYQPQHF	TGTGCCAGCAGCATCCCCGGGACAGGGTACCAGCCCCAGCATTTT
NA	TRBV30	NA	TRBJ2-7	CAWSVEGSRYEQYF	TGTGCCTGGAGTGTAGAGGGCAGCCGCTACGAGCAGTACTTC
TRBD2	TRBV5-1	NA	TRBJ2-3	CASSPSGGEDTQYF	TGCGCCAGCAGCCCCAGCGGGGGGGAGGATACGCAGTATTTT
TRBD2	TRBV4-3	NA	TRBJ2-5	CASSQEPSGGGETQYF	TGCGCCAGCAGCCAAGAACCTAGCGGGGGCGGAGAGACCCAGTACTTC
NA	TRBV7-2	NA	TRBJ1-1	CASSSLAVNTEAFF	TGTGCCAGCAGCTCCCTAGCAGTGAACACTGAAGCTTTCTTT
NA	TRBV30	NA	TRBJ2-7	CAWRDRFFGEQYF	TGTGCCTGGAGGGACAGATTCTTTGGAGAGCAGTACTTC
NA	TRBV29-1	NA	TRBJ2-6	CSVDRARLGANVLTF	TGCAGCGTTGACCGGGCCCGCCTCGGGGCCAACGTCCTGACTTTC
TRBD1	TRBV30	few	TRBJ1-6	CAWSAGTGDSPLHF	TGTGCCTGGAGCGCCGGGACAGGGGATTCACCCCTCCACTTT